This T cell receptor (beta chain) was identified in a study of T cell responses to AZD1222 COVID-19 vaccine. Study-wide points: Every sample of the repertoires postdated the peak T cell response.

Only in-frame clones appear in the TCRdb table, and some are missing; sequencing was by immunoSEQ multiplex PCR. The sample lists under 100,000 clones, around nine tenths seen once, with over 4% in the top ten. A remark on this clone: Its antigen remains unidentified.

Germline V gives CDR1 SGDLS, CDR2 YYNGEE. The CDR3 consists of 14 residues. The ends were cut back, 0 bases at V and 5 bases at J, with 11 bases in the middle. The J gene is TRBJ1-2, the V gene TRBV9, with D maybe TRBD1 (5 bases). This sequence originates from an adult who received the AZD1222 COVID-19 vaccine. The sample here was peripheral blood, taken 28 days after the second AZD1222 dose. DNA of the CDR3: TGTGCCAGCAGCGTAGATGTAGGGGCATATGGCTACACCTTC. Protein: CASSVDVGAYGYTF.